This TCR beta chain came from a study of technical replicates of blood from a few donors. CDR1 and CDR2 from the germline V gene are LNHDA and SQIVND (reference sequence). The CDR3 extends over 15 amino acids. V lost 6 bases to trimming and J lost 3 bases, with 18 bases between them. Here immunoSEQ multiplex PCR was the method, and the copy in TCRdb shows in-frame clones only, minus some. The sample has 65,000 to 75,000 clones, about 90% seen once; the top ten hold more than 5%. V gene TRBV19 combines with J gene TRBJ2-7; the D gene is possibly TRBD1 (8 bases). Material: PBMCs. This sequence originates from a human donor in good health. Some clones in this sample may be carry-over from other donors' samples. The CDR3 here is CASRGGTGFFYEQYF. Written as DNA, the CDR3 is TGTGCCAGTAGGGGGGGGACAGGATTCTTCTACGAGCAGTACTTC.